The entry below describes one T cell receptor beta chain. This sample stems from a study of OX40 agonist ivuxolimab in advanced cancers. The CDR3 covers 16 residues. Unmatched junction bases numbered 8, after V lost 2 bases and J lost 6 bases. In germline, CDR1 is SGHRS, CDR2 YFSETQ. Profiling relied on immunoSEQ multiplex PCR, and the TCRdb table lists in-frame clones only, not all of them. The sample carries roughly 60,000 clones, approximately 90% recorded once. This sequence originates from an adult with an advanced solid tumor such as melanoma, head and neck, liver or kidney cancer. The V and J genes are TRBV5-1 and TRBJ2-1, with 10 bases that match TRBD2. The sample here was CD4+ or CD8+ T cells sorted from blood, taken in a trial of the OX40 agonist ivuxolimab. CDR3 residues: CASSFSLAGASNEQFF. The CDR3 DNA is TGCGCCAGCAGCTTTTCTCTAGCGGGAGCATCCAATGAGCAGTTCTTC.